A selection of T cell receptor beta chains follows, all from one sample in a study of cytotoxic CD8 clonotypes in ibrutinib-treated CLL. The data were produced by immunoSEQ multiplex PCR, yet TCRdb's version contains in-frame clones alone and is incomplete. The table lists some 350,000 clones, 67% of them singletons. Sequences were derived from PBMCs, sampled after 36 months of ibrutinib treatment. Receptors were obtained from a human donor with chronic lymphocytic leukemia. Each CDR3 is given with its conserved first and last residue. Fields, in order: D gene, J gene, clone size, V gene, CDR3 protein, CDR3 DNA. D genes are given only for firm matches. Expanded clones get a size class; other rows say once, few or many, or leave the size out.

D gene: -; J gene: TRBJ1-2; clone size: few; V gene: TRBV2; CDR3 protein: CASRSTQGSRPSLDF; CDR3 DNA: TGTGCCAGCAGGTCGACACAAGGGTCCCGGCCATCATTGGACTTC
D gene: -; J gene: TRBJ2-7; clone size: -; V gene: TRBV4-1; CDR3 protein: CASGGGSSYEQYF; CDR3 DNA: TGCGCCAGTGGGGGGGGCAGCTCCTACGAGCAGTACTTC
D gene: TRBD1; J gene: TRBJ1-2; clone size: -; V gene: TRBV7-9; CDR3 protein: CASSLAHRGPDYGYTF; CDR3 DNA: TGTGCCAGCAGCTTAGCGCACAGGGGGCCGGACTATGGCTACACCTTC
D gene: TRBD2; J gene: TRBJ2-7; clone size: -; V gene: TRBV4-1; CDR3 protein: CASSQSGGASYEQYF; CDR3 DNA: TGCGCCAGCAGCCAAAGCGGGGGGGCGTCCTACGAGCAGTACTTC
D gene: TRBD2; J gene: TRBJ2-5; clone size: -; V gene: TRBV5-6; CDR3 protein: CASGRGGRGETQYF; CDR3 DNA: TGTGCCAGCGGTCGGGGGGGCCGAGGAGAGACCCAGTACTTC
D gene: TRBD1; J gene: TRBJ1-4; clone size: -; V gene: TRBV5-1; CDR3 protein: CASSLAGAGGPSNEKLFF; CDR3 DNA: TGCGCCAGCAGCTTGGCAGGGGCAGGGGGGCCCTCTAATGAAAAACTGTTTTTT
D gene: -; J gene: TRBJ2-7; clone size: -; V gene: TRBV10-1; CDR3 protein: CASSESATSYEQYF; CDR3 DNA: TGCGCCAGCAGTGAGTCTGCGACTAGCTACGAGCAGTACTTC
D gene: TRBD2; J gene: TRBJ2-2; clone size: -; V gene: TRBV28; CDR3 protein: CASRASGHTGELFF; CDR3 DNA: TGTGCCAGCAGGGCTAGCGGACACACCGGGGAGCTGTTTTTT
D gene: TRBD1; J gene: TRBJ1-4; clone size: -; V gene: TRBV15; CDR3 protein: CATSRLTGGTNEKLFF; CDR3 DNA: TGTGCCACCAGCAGGCTAACAGGGGGTACTAATGAAAAACTGTTTTTT
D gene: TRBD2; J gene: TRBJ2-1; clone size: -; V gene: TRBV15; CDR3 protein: CATSRGGTRREQFF; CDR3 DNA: TGTGCCACCAGCAGGGGGGGGACTAGACGTGAGCAGTTCTTC
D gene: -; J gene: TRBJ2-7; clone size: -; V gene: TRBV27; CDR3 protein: CASSLSAQYEQYF; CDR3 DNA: TGTGCCAGCAGTTTATCCGCACAGTACGAGCAGTACTTC
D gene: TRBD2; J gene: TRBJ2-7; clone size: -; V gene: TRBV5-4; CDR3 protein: CASSPSGSYEQYF; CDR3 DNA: TGTGCCAGCAGCCCTAGCGGGTCCTACGAGCAGTACTTC
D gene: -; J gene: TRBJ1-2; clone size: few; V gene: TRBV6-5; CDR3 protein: CASSYGQQSYGYTF; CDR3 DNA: TGTGCCAGCAGTTACGGACAGCAATCATATGGCTACACCTTC
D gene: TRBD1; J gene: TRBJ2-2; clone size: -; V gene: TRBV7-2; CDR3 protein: CASSLAGTANTGELFF; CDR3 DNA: TGTGCCAGCAGCCTTGCCGGGACAGCGAACACCGGGGAGCTGTTTTTT
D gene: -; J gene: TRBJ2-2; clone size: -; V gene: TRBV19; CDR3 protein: CASSRDRGAGELFF; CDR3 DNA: TGTGCCAGTAGCCGGGATAGAGGGGCGGGGGAGCTGTTTTTT
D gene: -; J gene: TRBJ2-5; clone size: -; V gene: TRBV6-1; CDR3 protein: CASGVSKETQYF; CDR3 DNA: TGTGCCAGCGGAGTAAGTAAAGAGACCCAGTACTTC
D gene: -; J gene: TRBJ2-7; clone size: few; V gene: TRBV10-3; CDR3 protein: CAISSGPREQYF; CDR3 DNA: TGTGCCATCTCCTCGGGGCCAAGGGAGCAGTACTTC
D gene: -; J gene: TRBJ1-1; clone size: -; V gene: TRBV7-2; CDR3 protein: CASSLDVGTFPEAFF; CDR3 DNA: TGTGCCAGCAGCTTAGATGTGGGAACTTTTCCTGAAGCTTTCTTT
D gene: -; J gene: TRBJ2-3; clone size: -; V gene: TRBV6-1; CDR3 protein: CATTGSLAADTQYF; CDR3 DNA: TGTGCCACCACAGGGTCCCTTGCGGCAGATACGCAGTATTTT
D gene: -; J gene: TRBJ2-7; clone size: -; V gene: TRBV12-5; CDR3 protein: CASGLLRGPSREQYF; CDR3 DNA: TGTGCTAGTGGTCTGCTGAGAGGTCCCTCTCGGGAGCAGTACTTC
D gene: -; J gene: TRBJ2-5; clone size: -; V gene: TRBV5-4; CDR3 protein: CASSLERYQETQYF; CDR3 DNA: TGTGCCAGCAGCTTGGAGAGGTACCAAGAGACCCAGTACTTC
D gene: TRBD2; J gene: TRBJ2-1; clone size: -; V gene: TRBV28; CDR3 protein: CASSTLAIEQFF; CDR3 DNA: TGTGCCAGCAGTACACTAGCGATTGAGCAGTTCTTC
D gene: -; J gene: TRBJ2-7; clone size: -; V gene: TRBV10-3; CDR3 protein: CAIMGTGHNSYEQYF; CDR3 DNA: TGTGCCATCATGGGAACGGGACACAACTCCTACGAGCAGTACTTC
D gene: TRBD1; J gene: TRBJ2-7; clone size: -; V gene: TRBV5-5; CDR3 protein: CASSLVPDRVFDEQYF; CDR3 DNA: TGTGCCAGCAGCTTAGTTCCGGACAGGGTTTTCGACGAGCAGTACTTC
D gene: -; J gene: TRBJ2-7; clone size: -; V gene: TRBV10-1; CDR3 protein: CASSETSKGGASYEQYF; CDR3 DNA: TGCGCCAGCAGTGAGACTAGCAAGGGGGGCGCTTCCTACGAGCAGTACTTC
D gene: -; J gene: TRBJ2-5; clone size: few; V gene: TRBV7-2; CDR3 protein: CASSQRRGRETQYF; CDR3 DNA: TGTGCCAGCAGCCAGAGGAGGGGACGGGAGACCCAGTACTTC
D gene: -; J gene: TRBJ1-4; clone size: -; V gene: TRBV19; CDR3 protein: CASTAGVGEKLFF; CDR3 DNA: TGTGCCAGTACTGCGGGAGTGGGTGAAAAACTGTTTTTT
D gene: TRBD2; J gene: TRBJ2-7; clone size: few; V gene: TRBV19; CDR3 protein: CASNAGTRWSEQYF; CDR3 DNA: TGTGCCAGTAATGCCGGGACTAGGTGGAGCGAGCAGTACTTC
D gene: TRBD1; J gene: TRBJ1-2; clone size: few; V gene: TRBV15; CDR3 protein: CATSRYDRGDYGYTF; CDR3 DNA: TGTGCCACCAGCAGGTATGACAGGGGAGACTATGGCTACACCTTC
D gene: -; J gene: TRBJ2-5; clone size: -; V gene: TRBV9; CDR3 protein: CASSVGVLKGVQETQYF; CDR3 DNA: TGTGCCAGCAGCGTAGGGGTGCTAAAGGGGGTCCAAGAGACCCAGTACTTC
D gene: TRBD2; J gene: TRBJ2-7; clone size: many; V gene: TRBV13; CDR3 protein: CASSSAGTSGEQYF; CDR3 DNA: TGTGCCAGCAGCTCCGCCGGGACTAGCGGCGAGCAGTACTTC
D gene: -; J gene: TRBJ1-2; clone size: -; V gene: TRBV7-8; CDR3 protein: CASSFMINTYYGYTF; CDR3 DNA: TGTGCCAGCAGCTTCATGATCAACACGTACTATGGCTACACCTTC
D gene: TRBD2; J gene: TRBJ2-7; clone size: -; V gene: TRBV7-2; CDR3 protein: CASSLGGLAGVYEQYF; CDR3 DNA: TGTGCCAGCAGCTTAGGGGGACTAGCGGGAGTCTACGAGCAGTACTTC
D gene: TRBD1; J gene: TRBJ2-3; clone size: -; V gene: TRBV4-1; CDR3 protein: CASSPTRIGQGAVGLRTDTQYF; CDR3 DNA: TGCGCCAGCAGCCCAACCAGGATCGGACAGGGGGCAGTGGGACTGCGGACAGATACGCAGTATTTT
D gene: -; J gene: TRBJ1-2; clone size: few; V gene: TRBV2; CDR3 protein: CASSDRGADYGYTF; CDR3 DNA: TGTGCCAGCAGTGACAGGGGAGCAGACTATGGCTACACCTTC
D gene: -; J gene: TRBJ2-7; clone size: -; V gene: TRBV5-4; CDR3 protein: CASSYGSSYEQYF; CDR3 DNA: TGTGCCAGCAGCTACGGCAGCTCCTACGAGCAGTACTTC
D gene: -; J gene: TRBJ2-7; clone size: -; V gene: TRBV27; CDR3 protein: CASSSRNPYEQYF; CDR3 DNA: TGTGCCAGCAGTTCCAGGAATCCCTACGAGCAGTACTTC
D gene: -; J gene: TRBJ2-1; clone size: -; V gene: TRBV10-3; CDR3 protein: CAISGPADEQFF; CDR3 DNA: TGTGCCATCAGTGGACCGGCGGACGAGCAGTTCTTC
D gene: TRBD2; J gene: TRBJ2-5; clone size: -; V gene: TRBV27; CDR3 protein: CASSPGTATSGLQETQYF; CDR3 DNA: TGTGCCAGCAGTCCCGGGACGGCGACTAGCGGGCTTCAAGAGACCCAGTACTTC